Listed below are T cell receptor beta chains from one sample, sequenced in a study of T cells in Graves' hyperthyroidism and ophthalmopathy. TCRdb re-derived calls from the multiplex PCR reads in MiXCR, one entry per CDR3 protein. The sample contains hundreds of thousands of distinct CDR3 sequences, around 22% of which appear only once. Input material: blood. The receptors stem from a woman in her thirties with Graves' ophthalmopathy. The CDR3 runs from the conserved cysteine through the conserved F or W. D genes are given only for firm matches. The size field is filled for only some rows; it gives once, few, many or a size class.

j_call: TRBJ2-2; d_call: -; clone_size: -; v_call: TRBV6-2/TRBV6-3; cdr3_aa: CASTRGDSFAGELFF; cdr3_nt: TGTGCCAGCACCCGGGGCGACTCTTTTGCCGGGGAGCTGTTTTTT
j_call: TRBJ2-6; d_call: TRBD2; clone_size: once; v_call: TRBV20-1; cdr3_aa: CSARDRGAGANVLTF; cdr3_nt: TGCAGTGCTAGAGATCGGGGGGCTGGGGCCAACGTCCTGACTTTC
j_call: TRBJ1-1; d_call: -; clone_size: many; v_call: TRBV20-1; cdr3_aa: CTPQGDTEAFF; cdr3_nt: TGTACCCCCCAGGGCGACACTGAAGCTTTCTTT
j_call: TRBJ2-5; d_call: -; clone_size: -; v_call: TRBV28; cdr3_aa: CASSLNTRRETQYF; cdr3_nt: TGTGCCAGCAGTTTAAATACTAGACGGGAGACCCAGTACTTC
j_call: TRBJ2-5; d_call: -; clone_size: many; v_call: TRBV3-1; cdr3_aa: CASSQEDTSVTQYF; cdr3_nt: TGTGCCAGCAGCCAAGAGGACACGTCCGTGACCCAGTACTTC
j_call: TRBJ2-7; d_call: -; clone_size: few; v_call: TRBV6-5; cdr3_aa: CASSSGPGGEQYF; cdr3_nt: TGTGCCAGCAGTTCAGGACCCGGCGGGGAGCAGTACTTC
j_call: TRBJ1-2; d_call: TRBD1; clone_size: once; v_call: TRBV15; cdr3_aa: CATSRDRQGAGGYTF; cdr3_nt: TGTGCCACCAGCAGAGATAGGCAGGGGGCTGGTGGCTACACCTTC
j_call: TRBJ2-4; d_call: -; clone_size: many; v_call: TRBV15; cdr3_aa: CATRRSDIQYF; cdr3_nt: TGTGCCACCAGAAGGTCGGACATTCAGTACTTC
j_call: TRBJ2-7; d_call: TRBD1; clone_size: many; v_call: TRBV27; cdr3_aa: CASRLNYATGGGYEQYF; cdr3_nt: TGTGCCAGCAGGTTAAATTATGCGACAGGGGGGGGGTACGAGCAGTACTTC
j_call: TRBJ2-2; d_call: -; clone_size: -; v_call: TRBV5-1; cdr3_aa: CASSLLQGNTEELFF; cdr3_nt: TGCGCCAGCAGCTTGTTACAGGGTAACACCGAGGAGCTGTTTTTT
j_call: TRBJ1-1; d_call: TRBD1; clone_size: many; v_call: TRBV19; cdr3_aa: CASNRGTEAFF; cdr3_nt: TGTGCCAGTAACAGGGGTACTGAAGCTTTCTTT
j_call: TRBJ1-1; d_call: -; clone_size: many; v_call: TRBV10-3; cdr3_aa: CAISDFKGDTEAFF; cdr3_nt: TGTGCCATCAGTGATTTTAAGGGAGACACTGAAGCTTTCTTT
j_call: TRBJ1-5; d_call: -; clone_size: many; v_call: TRBV29-1; cdr3_aa: CSVQKGSNQPQHF; cdr3_nt: TGCAGCGTTCAGAAAGGTAGCAATCAGCCCCAGCATTTT
j_call: TRBJ2-5; d_call: TRBD2; clone_size: few; v_call: TRBV2; cdr3_aa: CASSIPWMASGIVEETQYF; cdr3_nt: TGTGCCAGCAGCATCCCCTGGATGGCTAGCGGGATAGTGGAAGAGACCCAGTACTTC
j_call: TRBJ1-5; d_call: -; clone_size: many; v_call: TRBV5-1; cdr3_aa: CASSIDSSHQPQHF; cdr3_nt: TGCGCCAGCAGCATTGACAGTTCTCATCAGCCCCAGCATTTT
j_call: TRBJ2-3; d_call: -; clone_size: many; v_call: TRBV6-5; cdr3_aa: CASSYRGAALTDTQYF; cdr3_nt: TGTGCCAGCAGTTACAGGGGGGCAGCTCTCACAGATACGCAGTATTTT
j_call: TRBJ2-7; d_call: -; clone_size: few; v_call: TRBV7-9; cdr3_aa: CASSPQGPYNEQYF; cdr3_nt: TGTGCCAGCAGCCCACAGGGACCGTATAACGAGCAGTACTTC
j_call: TRBJ1-2; d_call: -; clone_size: many; v_call: TRBV29-1; cdr3_aa: CSVGPRELPDYGYTF; cdr3_nt: TGCAGCGTTGGTCCCAGGGAGCTCCCGGACTATGGCTACACCTTC
j_call: TRBJ1-1; d_call: -; clone_size: many; v_call: TRBV6-5; cdr3_aa: CASSYLTGTTEAFF; cdr3_nt: TGTGCCAGCAGTTACTTGACAGGAACCACTGAAGCTTTCTTT
j_call: TRBJ1-1; d_call: TRBD1; clone_size: many; v_call: TRBV5-1; cdr3_aa: CASSLMTGGNTEAFF; cdr3_nt: TGCGCCAGCAGCCTGATGACAGGGGGCAACACTGAAGCTTTCTTT
j_call: TRBJ2-7; d_call: TRBD1; clone_size: -; v_call: TRBV28; cdr3_aa: CASSFYPTGGRDYEQYF; cdr3_nt: TGTGCCAGCAGTTTTTATCCGACAGGGGGCAGGGACTACGAGCAGTACTTC
j_call: TRBJ1-5; d_call: -; clone_size: many; v_call: TRBV19; cdr3_aa: CASSMVGDQPQHF; cdr3_nt: TGTGCCAGTAGTATGGTCGGGGATCAGCCCCAGCATTTT
j_call: TRBJ1-5; d_call: -; clone_size: many; v_call: TRBV12-3/TRBV12-4; cdr3_aa: CASSLGGVSNQPQHF; cdr3_nt: TGTGCCAGCAGTTTGGGGGGGGTTAGCAATCAGCCCCAGCATTTT
j_call: TRBJ2-5; d_call: -; clone_size: -; v_call: TRBV15; cdr3_aa: CATSREDLGWETQYF; cdr3_nt: TGTGCCACCAGCAGAGAGGATCTGGGTTGGGAGACCCAGTACTTC
j_call: TRBJ2-5; d_call: -; clone_size: -; v_call: TRBV20-1; cdr3_aa: CSAEPTHSAWGETQYF; cdr3_nt: TGCAGTGCGGAACCAACCCACAGTGCCTGGGGAGAGACCCAGTACTTC
j_call: TRBJ1-1; d_call: TRBD1; clone_size: -; v_call: TRBV18; cdr3_aa: CASSLTPDRVTTEAFF; cdr3_nt: TGTGCCAGCTCACTAACCCCTGACAGGGTTACGACTGAAGCTTTCTTT
j_call: TRBJ1-1; d_call: TRBD1; clone_size: few; v_call: TRBV13; cdr3_aa: CASTGQGVTEAFF; cdr3_nt: TGTGCCAGCACCGGACAGGGGGTTACTGAAGCTTTCTTT
j_call: TRBJ2-2; d_call: -; clone_size: -; v_call: TRBV12-3/TRBV12-4; cdr3_aa: CASRSPNGAGELFF; cdr3_nt: TGTGCCAGCAGGTCTCCTAATGGGGCCGGGGAGCTGTTTTTT
j_call: TRBJ2-5; d_call: -; clone_size: many; v_call: TRBV29-1; cdr3_aa: CSGEGARETQYF; cdr3_nt: TGCAGCGGGGAGGGGGCCCGGGAGACCCAGTACTTC
j_call: TRBJ2-7; d_call: -; clone_size: -; v_call: TRBV12-3/TRBV12-4; cdr3_aa: CASSSAGEQYF; cdr3_nt: TGTGCCAGCAGTTCGGCCGGGGAGCAGTACTTC
j_call: TRBJ2-7; d_call: -; clone_size: many; v_call: TRBV6-2/TRBV6-3; cdr3_aa: CASSYDPTVGEQYF; cdr3_nt: TGTGCCAGCAGTTACGACCCAACCGTAGGCGAGCAGTACTTC
j_call: TRBJ2-7; d_call: -; clone_size: many; v_call: TRBV24-1; cdr3_aa: CATSDSGNEQYF; cdr3_nt: TGTGCCACCAGTGATTCCGGAAACGAGCAGTACTTC
j_call: TRBJ1-1; d_call: -; clone_size: -; v_call: TRBV6-1; cdr3_aa: CASSLHPGEAFF; cdr3_nt: TGTGCCAGCAGTCTCCACCCGGGGGAAGCTTTCTTT
j_call: TRBJ2-5; d_call: -; clone_size: once; v_call: TRBV6-1; cdr3_aa: CASTSSYRPQETQYF; cdr3_nt: TGTGCCAGCACTAGTTCTTACAGACCGCAAGAGACCCAGTACTTC
j_call: TRBJ2-7; d_call: -; clone_size: -; v_call: TRBV28; cdr3_aa: CASSLLYGQGSSYEQYF; cdr3_nt: TGTGCCAGCAGTCTCCTATATGGGCAGGGAAGCTCCTACGAGCAGTACTTC
j_call: TRBJ1-2; d_call: -; clone_size: -; v_call: TRBV12-3/TRBV12-4; cdr3_aa: CASSFLVQWTEGYTF; cdr3_nt: TGTGCCAGCAGCTTTCTAGTCCAGTGGACGGAGGGCTACACCTTC
j_call: TRBJ1-5; d_call: -; clone_size: -; v_call: TRBV6-2/TRBV6-3; cdr3_aa: CATGGIGNQPQHF; cdr3_nt: TGTGCCACCGGGGGAATTGGCAATCAGCCCCAGCATTTT
j_call: TRBJ2-7; d_call: -; clone_size: -; v_call: TRBV5-1; cdr3_aa: CASSVLASNPYEQYF; cdr3_nt: TGCGCCAGCAGCGTCCTAGCGTCAAACCCCTACGAGCAGTACTTC
j_call: TRBJ1-2; d_call: -; clone_size: many; v_call: TRBV4-1; cdr3_aa: CASSQDSYYGYTF; cdr3_nt: TGCGCCAGCAGCCAAGATTCCTACTATGGCTACACCTTC
j_call: TRBJ2-5; d_call: -; clone_size: many; v_call: TRBV6-5; cdr3_aa: CASGVGPKGGTQYF; cdr3_nt: TGTGCCAGCGGGGTTGGGCCCAAGGGGGGGACCCAGTACTTC
j_call: TRBJ1-5; d_call: -; clone_size: many; v_call: TRBV4-3; cdr3_aa: CASSPRAQLGGNQPQHF; cdr3_nt: TGCGCCAGCAGCCCCCGGGCCCAACTCGGTGGGAATCAGCCCCAGCATTTT
j_call: TRBJ2-5; d_call: TRBD2; clone_size: -; v_call: TRBV29-1; cdr3_aa: CSVAGGLRETQYF; cdr3_nt: TGCAGCGTTGCGGGAGGCCTCCGGGAGACCCAGTACTTC
j_call: TRBJ2-7; d_call: TRBD2; clone_size: few; v_call: TRBV5-1; cdr3_aa: CASSLEAGGRYEQYF; cdr3_nt: TGCGCCAGCAGCTTGGAAGCGGGGGGGCGGTACGAGCAGTACTTC
j_call: TRBJ2-5; d_call: -; clone_size: many; v_call: TRBV30; cdr3_aa: CAWKVVGGPRETQYF; cdr3_nt: TGTGCCTGGAAGGTTGTGGGGGGGCCTCGAGAGACCCAGTACTTC
j_call: TRBJ2-5; d_call: -; clone_size: few; v_call: TRBV2; cdr3_aa: CASVRGTRETQYF; cdr3_nt: TGTGCCAGCGTAAGGGGTACACGTGAGACCCAGTACTTC
j_call: TRBJ1-1; d_call: TRBD1; clone_size: few; v_call: TRBV18; cdr3_aa: CASSRGQGRLNTEAFF; cdr3_nt: TGTGCCAGCTCCCGTGGACAGGGTAGACTGAACACTGAAGCTTTCTTT
j_call: TRBJ1-2; d_call: -; clone_size: many; v_call: TRBV27; cdr3_aa: CASSINRDGGYTF; cdr3_nt: TGTGCCAGCAGTATTAACAGGGATGGGGGCTACACCTTC
j_call: TRBJ2-7; d_call: TRBD2; clone_size: many; v_call: TRBV12-3/TRBV12-4; cdr3_aa: CASSLRASGGADTYEQYF; cdr3_nt: TGTGCCAGCAGTTTAAGGGCTAGCGGGGGGGCCGACACCTACGAGCAGTACTTC
j_call: TRBJ1-1; d_call: -; clone_size: many; v_call: TRBV9; cdr3_aa: CASSGTGWGTEAFF; cdr3_nt: TGTGCCAGCAGCGGCACAGGGTGGGGGACTGAAGCTTTCTTT
j_call: TRBJ2-5; d_call: -; clone_size: -; v_call: TRBV20-1; cdr3_aa: CSARIAYQETQYF; cdr3_nt: TGCAGTGCACGGATAGCCTACCAAGAGACCCAGTACTTC
j_call: TRBJ2-5; d_call: -; clone_size: many; v_call: TRBV12-3/TRBV12-4; cdr3_aa: CASSLRTKQETQYF; cdr3_nt: TGTGCCAGCAGTTTAAGGACCAAGCAAGAGACCCAGTACTTC